Below are 27 T cell receptor beta chains sequenced from a single sample in a study of T-cell reconstitution after alpha-beta-depleted transplantation in children. It was with unique molecular identifiers that the TCRbeta library was prepared. TCRdb reprocessed the PCR reads with MiXCR, giving one entry per CDR3 protein. The sample contains about 610,000 distinct CDR3 sequences, roughly a tenth of which appear only once. Here the sequenced sample was PBMCs from the stem cell graft donor, taken from the stem cell graft. These receptors were collected from a human donor who donated a stem cell graft to a child with acute myeloid leukemia.

This clonotype was detected ten times or more. The V gene is TRBV6-1, the J gene TRBJ1-5; 7 positions agree with TRBD1. The CDR3 extends over 14 amino acids. Per germline, CDR1 MNHNS and CDR2 SASEGT. The J segment lost 6 bases and the V segment lost 5 bases, leaving 7 bases of the junction unmatched. The CDR3 loop reads CASSPEGAGQPQHF. CDR3 DNA: TGTGCCAGCAGTCCAGAGGGGGCAGGTCAGCCCCAGCATTTT.

The CDR3 is CARETSGRDQETQYF. The CDR3 nucleotides are TGTGCCAGGGAGACTAGCGGGAGGGACCAAGAGACCCAGTACTTC. The V and J genes are TRBV6-4 and TRBJ2-5; 14 bases are a match to TRBD2. Per the germline V gene, CDR1 is MRHNA and CDR2 is SNTAGT. V lost 9 bases, J lost 0 bases, and 3 bases stayed unmatched. This CDR3 is built from 15 residues.

This clonotype has a count of ten or more. The CDR3 DNA follows: TGTGCCAGCAGCGGTACAGGGAGGGGGAATAGAAATGAGCAGTTCTTC. The encoded protein is CASSGTGRGNRNEQFF. The chain combines TRBV7-6 with TRBJ2-1, with D perhaps matching TRBD2 (7 bases). This CDR3 contains 16 residues. Trimming pared 5 bases from V and 7 bases from J, leaving 21 bases between. The germline gives CDR1 SGHVS, CDR2 FNYEAQ.

This chain uses TRBV5-1 with TRBJ2-1; 15 bases align to TRBD2. This CDR3 is built from 18 residues. V shed 5 bases and J 0 bases; nucleotides not matched to a gene: 6. CDR1 is SGHRS, CDR2 YFSETQ, per germline. The CDR3 sequence: CASRAWTSGRASYNEQFF. As DNA, the CDR3 is TGCGCCAGCAGAGCCTGGACTAGCGGGAGGGCCTCCTACAATGAGCAGTTCTTC.

This clonotype was counted many times. V and J are TRBV12-3 or TRBV12-4 and TRBJ2-3; 9 positions match TRBD2. This CDR3 has 14 amino acids. Losses at the gene ends were 4 bases for V and 4 bases for J; bases not matched to a gene: 3. The CDR3 DNA sequence: TGTGCCAGCAGTTGGCGGGAGGGCGCAGATACGCAGTATTTT. The encoded protein is CASSWREGADTQYF.

The chain links TRBV6-1 to TRBJ2-3; D is possibly TRBD1 (6 bases). The CDR3 is made up of 15 amino acids. The germline gives CDR1 MNHNS, CDR2 SASEGT. V was cut by 4 bases and J by 2 bases, with 13 bases left in between. CDR3 DNA: TGTGCCAGCAGTGCGGACAGCTCCTCCACAGATACGCAGTATTTT. As protein: CASSADSSSTDTQYF.

There are a few counts of this clonotype. The V and J genes are TRBV5-1 and TRBJ2-7; 9 bases match TRBD1. Germline V gene data show CDR1 as SGHRS and CDR2 as YFSETQ. V shed 5 bases, J shed 3 bases, and the junction held 6 bases outside the gene matches. The length of the CDR3 is 14 residues. CDR3 in amino acids: CASSRDRENYEQYF. As DNA, the CDR3 is TGCGCCAGCAGTCGGGACAGGGAGAACTACGAGCAGTACTTC.

This chain links TRBV29-1 with TRBJ2-1; the match to TRBD2 covers 8 bases. In germline, CDR1 is SQVTM, CDR2 ANQGSEA. Unmatched junction bases numbered 8, after V lost 3 bases and J lost 7 bases. This CDR3 spans 14 amino acids. CDR3 DNA: TGCAGCGTTGATGGTAGCGGGATGGGAAATGAGCAGTTCTTC. Its translation: CSVDGSGMGNEQFF.

In its sample, this clonotype was seen a few times. V usage is TRBV12-3 or TRBV12-4 and J usage is TRBJ1-3; no reliable D call. The CDR3 sequence is 17 residues long. Trimming pared 7 bases from V and 0 bases from J, leaving 19 bases between. For the CDR3, the DNA is TGTGCCAGCATTCCCCCCAGGCCCTATTTCTCTGGAAACACCATATATTTT. It is translated as CASIPPRPYFSGNTIYF.

The chain employs TRBV5-1 and TRBJ2-5, with 13 bases lining up with TRBD2. The CDR3 runs 15 residues. Trimming took 6 bases from V and 5 from J; bases not matched to a gene: 7. Per germline, CDR1 SGHRS and CDR2 YFSETQ. In DNA form, the CDR3 reads TGCGCCAGCAAAGGACTAGCGGGAGATCGGGAGACCCAGTACTTC. Protein sequence: CASKGLAGDRETQYF. Using reference TRBV5-1 and TRBJ2-5 for the parts outside the CDR3, the full variable domain is KAGVTQTPRYLIKTRGQQVTLSCSPISGHRSVSWYQQTPGQGLQFLFEYFSETQRNKGNFPGRFSGRQFSNSRSEMNVSTLELGDSALYLCASKGLAGDRETQYFGPGTRLLVL.

The V gene is TRBV20-1, the J gene TRBJ2-5; D might be TRBD2 (5 bases). There are 14 residues in the CDR3. With 7 bases removed from V and 1 base from J, the gap between germline ends came to 16 bases. The V gene's germline CDR1 is DFQATT and CDR2 SNEGSKA (reference sequence). As DNA, the CDR3 is TGCAGTGGCCCCGGTCCGGGAAGCCAAGAGACCCAGTACTTC. It yields the protein CSGPGPGSQETQYF.

This clonotype has a count of ten or more. The chain employs TRBV2 and TRBJ2-1, with a tentative D call TRBD2 (7 bases). The CDR3 extends over 15 amino acids. Trimming removed 7 bases at V and 7 bases at J, with 20 bases between. Germline CDR1 SNHLY, CDR2 FYNNEI. CDR3 sequence: CASNRRGPGGNEQFF. The DNA for the CDR3 is TGTGCCAGCAACCGACGGGGGCCCGGGGGGAATGAGCAGTTCTTC.

This clonotype was seen ten or more times. The chain carries TRBV10-3 and TRBJ2-1, with D tentatively TRBD1 (6 bases). V was cut by 7 bases and J by 10 bases, with 17 bases left in between. CDR1 is ENHRY and CDR2 is SYGVKD in the germline V gene. The CDR3 is 13 residues long. DNA for the CDR3: TGTGCCATCACCGAGACACAGGGTGGGGAGCAGTTCTTC. Protein product: CAITETQGGEQFF.

This clonotype was observed many times. The chain uses TRBV28 and TRBJ2-7; the match to TRBD1 covers 8 bases. Germline V gene lookup returns CDR1 MDHEN and CDR2 SYDVKM. There are 13 residues in the CDR3. V trimming: 7 bases; J trimming: 5 bases; junction bases outside the gene matches: 7. The CDR3 coding sequence is TGTGCCAGCACCACCGTGGACAGGGACGAGCAGTACTTC. Protein product: CASTTVDRDEQYF.

The genes are TRBV4-3 and TRBJ2-7; 12 nucleotides line up with TRBD1. CDR3 length: 16 residues. Looked up from germline, CDR1 is LGHNA and CDR2 is YSLEER. The V segment lost 4 bases and the J segment 6 bases; nucleotides outside the gene matches: 10. Here the CDR3 DNA reads TGCGCCAGCAGCCCCCGCGCCGGGACAGGGGGCAGCGAGCAGTACTTC. It yields the protein CASSPRAGTGGSEQYF.

Of note for this clonotype: A much larger clone lies one base from this, so it may be a read error. The rearrangement links TRBV6-1 to TRBJ1-1; TRBD1 is a possible D gene (6 bases). The germline V gene has CDR1 MNHNS and CDR2 SASEGT. CDR3 length: 13 residues. The ends were cut back, 5 bases at V and 3 bases at J, with 10 bases in the middle. The CDR3 nucleotides read TGTGCCAGCAGTCCAGGGGTTTACACTGAAGCTTTCTTT. Amino acids: CASSPGVYTEAFF.

This clonotype occurred many times. The V call is TRBV12-3 or TRBV12-4, the J call TRBJ2-2; 10 nucleotides agree with TRBD2. V shed 4 bases and J 3 bases; nucleotides not matched to a gene: 2. The CDR3 has 15 residues. The CDR3 protein is CASSSLAGDTGELFF. In nucleotides, the CDR3 is TGTGCCAGCAGTTCTCTAGCGGGGGACACCGGGGAGCTGTTTTTT.

At least ten counts were recorded for this clonotype. The rearrangement joins TRBV9 to TRBJ2-1; 7 nucleotides line up with TRBD2. Germline CDR1 and CDR2: SGDLS and YYNGEE. The CDR3 runs to 15 residues. After removal of 0 bases from V and 4 bases from J, the junction contained 4 bases not matched to a gene. The CDR3 sequence is CASSVDSGAYNEQFF. The CDR3 nucleotides are TGTGCCAGCAGCGTAGACAGCGGGGCTTACAATGAGCAGTTCTTC.

This clonotype has more than one count but fewer than ten. The chain links TRBV30 to TRBJ2-1; D is possibly TRBD1 or TRBD2 (5 bases each). The germline V gene encodes CDR1 GTSNPN and CDR2 SVGIG (reference sequence). The CDR3 runs to 16 residues. Trimming removed 0 bases from V and 2 bases from J, with 14 bases in between. CDR3 sequence (DNA): TGTGCCTGGAGTGTCCAAAGAGGGGCCGCCTACAATGAGCAGTTCTTC. This encodes CAWSVQRGAAYNEQFF. Looking up the rest from reference TRBV30 and TRBJ2-1 gives the full variable domain: SQTIHQWPATLVQPVGSPLSLECTVEGTSNPNLYWYRQAAGRGLQLLFYSVGIGQISSEVPQNLSASRPQDRQFILSSKKLLLSDSGFYLCAWSVQRGAAYNEQFFGPGTRLTVL.

V and J are TRBV7-9 and TRBJ2-1, with TRBD2 identical over 7 bases. Germline loops: CDR1 SEHNR, CDR2 FQNEAQ (reference sequence). Germline trimming cut 2 bases from V and 4 bases from J; bases unmatched to any gene: 8. The CDR3 length is 16 residues. The DNA for the CDR3 is TGTGCCAGCAGCTTAAGAGGGAGGGCCGGATACAATGAGCAGTTCTTC. This sequence encodes CASSLRGRAGYNEQFF.

This clonotype was seen only a few times. The CDR3 DNA is TGTGCCAGCAGCCAAGATCCGGTAGCTGGAGAGACCCAGTACTTC. It is translated as CASSQDPVAGETQYF. The chain has TRBV4-2 and TRBJ2-5, with D uncertain. Trimming removed 0 bases at V and 4 bases at J, with 12 bases between. CDR3 size: 15 residues. Germline V gene sequence: CDR1 LGHNA, CDR2 YNFKEQ.

This clonotype was counted between two and nine times. The J gene is TRBJ2-1, the V gene TRBV12-3 or TRBV12-4, with D perhaps being TRBD1 or TRBD2 (6 bases each). V was cut by 4 bases and J by 1 base, with 14 bases left in between. CDR3 length: 16 residues. CDR3 in DNA: TGTGCCAGCAGTTCACCGGAGGGGGTTTCCTACAATGAGCAGTTCTTC. Translated, it gives CASSSPEGVSYNEQFF.

The chain couples TRBV20-1 to TRBJ2-7; D is undetermined. The ends were cut back, 2 bases at V and 5 bases at J, with 13 bases in the middle. The CDR3 spans 13 residues. Germline loops: CDR1 DFQATT, CDR2 SNEGSKA (reference sequence). DNA of the CDR3: TGCAGTGCTAGACGGGCGACTTCCCACGAGCAGTACTTC. It specifies CSARRATSHEQYF.

This clonotype was detected only a few times. CDR3 nucleotide sequence: TGTGCCAGCTCACACGGCGAAGGCATGAACACTGAAGCTTTCTTT. Translated: CASSHGEGMNTEAFF. This chain uses TRBV18 with TRBJ1-1; no clear D. The CDR3 loop spans 15 amino acids. The V and J ends lost 4 bases and 0 bases respectively, with 12 bases between them. The V gene's germline CDR1 is KGHSH and CDR2 LQKENI. The complete variable domain, with remaining parts taken from reference TRBV18 and TRBJ1-1, reads NAGVMQNPRHLVRRRGQEARLRCSPMKGHSHVYWYRQLPEEGLKFMVYLQKENIIDESGMPKERFSAEFPKEGPSILRIQQVVRGDSAAYFCASSHGEGMNTEAFFGQGTRLTVV.

The rearrangement uses TRBV5-1 and TRBJ2-2; D is perhaps TRBD1 (5 bases). Per the germline V gene, CDR1 is SGHRS and CDR2 is YFSETQ. The V end lost 2 bases, the J end lost 5 bases, and 13 bases lay between the germline ends. The CDR3 length is 15 residues. The CDR3 spells CASSLTGGQTGELFF. DNA of the CDR3: TGCGCCAGCAGCTTAACCGGTGGACAAACCGGGGAGCTGTTTTTT.

This clonotype showed up just a few times. The rearrangement uses TRBV7-2 and TRBJ2-1; D unclear. CDR3 length equals 16 residues. Trimming pared 5 bases from V and 4 bases from J, leaving 18 bases between. CDR1 and CDR2 (germline): SGHTA, FQGNSA. The chain's CDR3 is CASSLQPSSGYNEQFF. The CDR3 DNA reads TGTGCCAGCAGCCTCCAACCCTCAAGTGGATACAATGAGCAGTTCTTC.

Comments on this clonotype: A much larger clonotype is one base distant, so this may be a read error. The chain couples TRBV7-3 to TRBJ2-3; D is unresolved. V gave up 5 bases and J gave up 5 bases, with 11 bases separating them. This CDR3 region has 13 residues. Germline lookup yields CDR1 SGHTA and CDR2 FQGTGA. The CDR3 region has the DNA TGTGCCAGCAGCCCCGTGTCGGGAGATACGCAGTATTTT. Amino acid sequence: CASSPVSGDTQYF.